These 14 T cell receptor beta chains were sequenced from one sample in a study of blood T cell repertoires in COVID-19. The method was immunoSEQ multiplex PCR; TCRdb's version includes in-frame clones alone and lacks a portion of them. In the table there are some 48,000 clones, 70% to 90% of which are singletons. Material: peripheral blood. These receptors came from a woman of 80 years or more with COVID-19, enrolled during active disease.

This chain joins TRBV19 and TRBJ2-1; a possible D gene is TRBD1 (5 bases). Looked up from germline, CDR1 is LNHDA and CDR2 is SQIVND (reference sequence). The CDR3 totals 14 residues. V gave up 2 bases and J gave up 10 bases, with 15 bases separating them. Here the CDR3 DNA reads TGTGCCAGTAGTATACAACCCAGGGAAGGGGAGCAGTTCTTC. It encodes CASSIQPREGEQFF.

The chain recombines TRBV19 with TRBJ2-3; D is perhaps TRBD1 (5 bases). Germline CDR1 reads LNHDA; CDR2 reads SQIVND (reference sequence). V lost 7 bases and J 2 bases, leaving 13 bases between the germline ends. The CDR3 runs to 14 residues. The CDR3 DNA reads TGTGCCAGTAACTTAGGGGCCTTCACAGATACGCAGTATTTT. Translated, it gives CASNLGAFTDTQYF. The full variable domain, in which reference TRBV19 and TRBJ2-3 provide the parts outside the CDR3, is DGGITQSPKYLFRKEGQNVTLSCEQNLNHDAMYWYRQDPGQGLRLIYYSQIVNDFQKGDIAEGYSVSREKKESFPLTVTSAQKNPTAFYLCASNLGAFTDTQYFGPGTRLTVL.

The chain carries TRBV5-1 and TRBJ2-2, with D perhaps matching TRBD1 (6 bases). This CDR3 is built from 14 residues. The germline V gene has CDR1 SGHRS and CDR2 YFSETQ. V was pared by 5 bases and J by 1 base, with 9 bases between. CDR3 sequence (DNA): TGCGCCAGCAGACCGGGACAGAACACCGGGGAGCTGTTTTTT. Encoded protein: CASRPGQNTGELFF. Combining the CDR3 with reference TRBV5-1 and TRBJ2-2 gives the whole variable domain KAGVTQTPRYLIKTRGQQVTLSCSPISGHRSVSWYQQTPGQGLQFLFEYFSETQRNKGNFPGRFSGRQFSNSRSEMNVSTLELGDSALYLCASRPGQNTGELFFGEGSRLTVL.

This clone was found once. The gene calls are TRBV2 and TRBJ1-4; 9 bases match TRBD1. Trimming cost V 7 bases and J 8 bases; bases outside gene matches: 5. This CDR3 spans 13 amino acids. Germline V gene lookup returns CDR1 SNHLY and CDR2 FYNNEI. CDR3 nucleotide sequence: TGTGCCAGCATGGGACAGGGCGCCGAAAAACTGTTTTTT. Its protein is CASMGQGAEKLFF.

V gene TRBV21-1 combines with J gene TRBJ1-1. TRBV21-1 is shown as a pseudogene. CDR3 length: 16 residues. This CDR3 reads CASSARFRVQNTEAFF. The CDR3 DNA is TGTGCCAGCAGCGCGCGATTCCGGGTTCAAAACACTGAAGCTTTCTTT.

This chain links TRBV18 with TRBJ2-5; no clear D gene. The germline V gene has CDR1 KGHSH and CDR2 LQKENI. The CDR3 consists of 12 residues. The V end was cut by 5 bases, the J end by 2 bases, with 6 bases between. CDR3 DNA: TGTGCCAGCTCATCTAGTCAAGAGACCCAGTACTTC. The encoded protein is CASSSSQETQYF.

The V call is TRBV7-3, the J call TRBJ2-7; TRBD2 aligns across 7 bases. The trim removed 1 base at V and 6 bases at J, leaving 0 bases unmatched. This CDR3 comprises 12 residues. CDR1 and CDR2 from the germline V gene are SGHTA and FQGTGA. CDR3 bases: TGTGCCAGCAGCTTAAGGGGGGGCGAGCAGTACTTC. Protein product: CASSLRGGEQYF. The entire variable domain, with the rest obtained from reference TRBV7-3 and TRBJ2-7, is as follows: GAGVSQTPSNKVTEKGKYVELRCDPISGHTALYWYRQSLGQGPEFLIYFQGTGAADDSGLPNDRFFAVRPEGSVSTLKIQRTERGDSAVYLCASSLRGGEQYFGPGTRLTVT.

The rearrangement joins TRBV5-6 to TRBJ1-1; 8 nucleotides match TRBD1. The germline gives CDR1 SGHDT, CDR2 YYEEEE. The CDR3 runs 16 residues. V lost 4 bases, J lost 6 bases, and 14 bases stayed unmatched. This chain's CDR3 is CASSGRGGQGGAEAFF. CDR3 DNA: TGTGCCAGCAGCGGTAGGGGAGGACAGGGTGGGGCTGAAGCTTTCTTT.

The genes are TRBV5-5 and TRBJ2-2; D remains ambiguous. The CDR3 extends over 15 amino acids. Per germline, CDR1 SGHKS and CDR2 YYEKEE (reference sequence). V was clipped by 2 bases and J by 1 base, with 9 bases between them. The CDR3 spells CASSFIGQNTGELFF. The DNA of the CDR3 is TGTGCCAGCAGCTTTATTGGGCAGAACACCGGGGAGCTGTTTTTT.

J is TRBJ1-1 and V is TRBV12-3 or TRBV12-4; unclear D gene. Trimming removed 5 bases from V and 11 bases from J, with 18 bases in between. The CDR3 contains 13 residues. CDR3 DNA sequence: TGTGCCAGCAGTCCCGATAGAGCACGCCGGGCTTTCTTT. It yields the protein CASSPDRARRAFF.

V usage is TRBV27 and J usage is TRBJ1-2; D is uncertain. This CDR3 comprises 15 residues. CDR1 and CDR2 from the germline V gene are MNHEY and SMNVEV (reference sequence). Between the trimmed V and J ends, which lost 0 bases and 4 bases, there was a span of 12 bases. The CDR3 reads CASSLSPRGIYGYTF. The CDR3 nucleotides read TGTGCCAGCAGTTTATCGCCCCGGGGAATCTATGGCTACACCTTC.

V usage is TRBV29-1 and J usage is TRBJ1-1; 11 bases match TRBD1. The J segment lost 3 bases and the V segment lost 7 bases, leaving 4 bases of the junction unmatched. There are 13 residues in the CDR3. The germline CDR1 and CDR2 sequences are SQVTM and ANQGSEA. CDR3 nucleotides: TGCAGCGGCTGGGACAGGGGGTACACTGAAGCTTTCTTT. Translated, it gives CSGWDRGYTEAFF.

This chain links TRBV19 with TRBJ2-1, with 7 nucleotides matching TRBD2. This CDR3 region has 15 residues. V was pared by 4 bases and J by 5 bases, with 8 bases of the junction left unmatched. CDR1 is LNHDA and CDR2 is SQIVND in the germline V gene (reference sequence). CDR3 sequence: CASSTSGTIDNEQFF. The CDR3 nucleotides read TGTGCCAGTAGTACCTCCGGGACTATCGACAATGAGCAGTTCTTC.

The chain carries TRBV30 and TRBJ1-4; D gene unclear. The CDR3 length is 17 residues. Trimming pared 2 bases from V and 0 bases from J, leaving 16 bases between. Germline assignment: CDR1 GTSNPN and CDR2 SVGIG (reference sequence). For the CDR3, the DNA is TGTGCCTGGAGTCCGGGTGGGTTAGTTGCAACTAATGAAAAACTGTTTTTT. It encodes CAWSPGGLVATNEKLFF.